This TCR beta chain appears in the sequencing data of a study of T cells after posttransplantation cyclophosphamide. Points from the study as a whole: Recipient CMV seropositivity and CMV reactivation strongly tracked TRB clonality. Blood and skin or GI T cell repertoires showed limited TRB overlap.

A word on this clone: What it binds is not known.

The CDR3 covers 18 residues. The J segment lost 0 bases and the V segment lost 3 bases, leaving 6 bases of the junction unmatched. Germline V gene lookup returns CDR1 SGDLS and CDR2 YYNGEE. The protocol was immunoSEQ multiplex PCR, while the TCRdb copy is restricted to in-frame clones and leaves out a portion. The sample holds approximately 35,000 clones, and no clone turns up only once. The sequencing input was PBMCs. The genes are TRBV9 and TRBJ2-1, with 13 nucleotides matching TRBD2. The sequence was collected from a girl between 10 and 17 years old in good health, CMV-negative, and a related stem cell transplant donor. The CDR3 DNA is TGTGCCAGCAGCGGTACACTAGCGGGGGGGACCTCCTACAATGAGCAGTTCTTC. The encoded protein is CASSGTLAGGTSYNEQFF.